These 32 T cell receptor beta chains came from one sample sequenced in a study of T cell clones after liver transplantation. Libraries were prepared by immunoSEQ multiplex PCR; TCRdb keeps only in-frame clonotypes and omits some of them. This table holds tens of thousands of clones, 75% to 90% found once. Source: CD4+ T cells from blood, taken 12 months after liver transplant. These receptors all come from a human patient who received a liver transplant. The graft donor may have given rise to some T cells.

J is TRBJ1-1 and V is TRBV19; D call uncertain. The CDR3 is 14 residues long. With 7 bases removed from V and 8 bases from J, the gap between germline ends came to 20 bases. Germline CDR1 and CDR2: LNHDA and SQIVND (reference sequence). The CDR3 sequence: CASTSGPLLTEAFF. The DNA of the CDR3 is TGTGCCAGTACCTCAGGACCGCTACTAACCGAAGCTTTCTTT.

The V gene is TRBV14, the J gene TRBJ2-2, with TRBD2 identical over 7 bases. This CDR3 contains 14 residues. Germline-derived CDR1 and CDR2 are SGHDN and FVKESK. After removal of 2 bases from V and 5 bases from J, the junction contained 2 bases not matched to a gene. CDR3 nucleotides: TGTGCCAGCAGCCAACTGCGGGAGACCGGGGAGCTGTTTTTT. This sequence encodes CASSQLRETGELFF.

This chain links TRBV29-1 with TRBJ2-1; 7 nucleotides line up with TRBD1. After removal of 4 bases from V and 9 bases from J, the junction contained 9 bases not matched to a gene. The CDR3 is 13 residues long. Germline CDR1 reads SQVTM; CDR2 reads ANQGSEA. The CDR3 region is CSVALGQASEQFF. CDR3 sequence (DNA): TGCAGCGTTGCCCTTGGACAGGCCTCTGAGCAGTTCTTC.

The chain has TRBV29-1 and TRBJ2-5; 8 bases are shared with TRBD1. Germline lookup yields CDR1 SQVTM and CDR2 ANQGSEA. The ends lost 6 bases at V and 4 bases at J; junction bases unmatched: 4. The CDR3 length is 12 residues. CDR3 sequence: CSVDQGAETQYF. The CDR3, as DNA: TGCAGCGTGGACCAGGGGGCAGAGACCCAGTACTTC.

The chain has TRBV7-8 and TRBJ2-1; no reliable D call. CDR3 length: 18 amino acids. Germline V lookup: CDR1 SGHVS, CDR2 FQNEAQ. V was shortened by 1 base and J by 2 bases, with 18 bases between the two germline ends. CDR3 DNA sequence: TGTGCCAGCAGCTTAGGTCCCGGACCTGACGTCCCCTACAATGAGCAGTTCTTC. It codes for CASSLGPGPDVPYNEQFF.

The chain carries TRBV7-2 and TRBJ2-2, with no clear D. V lost 2 bases and J lost 2, with 6 bases in between. The germline CDR1 and CDR2 sequences are SGHTA and FQGNSA. This CDR3 is 14 amino acids long. CDR3 amino acids: CASSLSRNTGELFF. As DNA, the CDR3 is TGTGCCAGCAGCTTAAGTAGAAACACCGGGGAGCTGTTTTTT.

This rearrangement joins TRBV5-1 to TRBJ1-1; a weak D match, TRBD1 (6 bases). This CDR3 has 15 residues. Germline CDR1 SGHRS, CDR2 YFSETQ. V lost 2 bases to trimming and J lost 5 bases, with 16 bases between them. CDR3 sequence (DNA): TGCGCCAGCAGCTTCCTGACAGGAGGAGAGACTGAAGCTTTCTTT. Translation: CASSFLTGGETEAFF. The variable domain in full, with the rest retrieved from reference TRBV5-1 and TRBJ1-1, is KAGVTQTPRYLIKTRGQQVTLSCSPISGHRSVSWYQQTPGQGLQFLFEYFSETQRNKGNFPGRFSGRQFSNSRSEMNVSTLELGDSALYLCASSFLTGGETEAFFGQGTRLTVV.

The chain links TRBV7-9 to TRBJ1-4, with D uncertain. Trimming cost V 5 bases and J 5 bases, with 12 bases left between them. The length of the CDR3 is 14 residues. The germline V gene encodes CDR1 SEHNR and CDR2 FQNEAQ (reference sequence). The CDR3 DNA follows: TGTGCCAGCAGCACTCATTCGGGCAATGAAAAACTGTTTTTT. Its protein is CASSTHSGNEKLFF.

The chain couples TRBV7-3 to TRBJ2-1; 10 positions agree with TRBD2. V trimming: 1 base; J trimming: 0 bases; junction bases outside the gene matches: 9. The CDR3 covers 19 residues. Germline CDR1 is SGHTA and CDR2 is FQGTGA. CDR3 coding DNA: TGTGCCAGCAGCTTAAAGGCAGCTAGCGGGAGTTTCTCCTACAATGAGCAGTTCTTC. It encodes CASSLKAASGSFSYNEQFF.

V is TRBV5-1 and J is TRBJ1-2, with 10 nucleotides matching TRBD1. Losses at the gene ends were 0 bases for V and 10 bases for J; bases not matched to a gene: 6. Germline V gene sequence: CDR1 SGHRS, CDR2 YFSETQ. This CDR3 spans 14 amino acids. The CDR3 DNA sequence: TGCGCCAGCAGCTTGGGGGGACAGGGGCATCTCTACACCTTC. Amino acids: CASSLGGQGHLYTF.

This clone has a single count. The chain links TRBV18 to TRBJ1-2, with 12 bases identical to TRBD1. J gave up 7 bases and V 3 bases, and 6 bases lay outside the gene matches. Germline V lookup: CDR1 KGHSH, CDR2 LQKENI. There are 15 residues in the CDR3. CDR3 DNA: TGTGCCAGCTCACCGCCGGGACAGGGGGCTGGTGGCTACACCTTC. Protein product: CASSPPGQGAGGYTF.

This clone was observed a few times. The genes are TRBV14 and TRBJ2-7; 7 nucleotides match TRBD2. Germline-derived CDR1 and CDR2 are SGHDN and FVKESK. The CDR3 is 15 residues long. V was pared by 7 bases and J by 6 bases, with 15 bases of the junction left unmatched. CDR3 sequence: CASNGEGRSSGEQYF. The CDR3 DNA reads TGTGCCAGCAATGGGGAGGGTCGATCGAGTGGCGAGCAGTACTTC.

The chain couples TRBV7-2 to TRBJ2-3, with no clear D. Per the germline V gene, CDR1 is SGHTA and CDR2 is FQGNSA. V was pared by 2 bases and J by 0 bases, with 12 bases between. The CDR3 extends over 16 amino acids. Here the CDR3 reads CASSLMASSSTDTQYF. CDR3 nucleotides: TGTGCCAGCAGCTTAATGGCGAGCTCTAGCACAGATACGCAGTATTTT.

This clone was recorded a few times. The chain joins TRBV6-6 to TRBJ1-1; no clear D. V lost 0 bases to trimming and J lost 4 bases, with 12 bases between them. Germline CDR1 reads MNHNY; CDR2 reads SVGAGI (reference sequence). The CDR3 has 15 amino acids. The CDR3 sequence: CASSYSLRSGTEAFF. For the CDR3, the DNA is TGTGCCAGCAGTTACTCCTTGCGGAGCGGCACTGAAGCTTTCTTT.

The chain joins TRBV29-1 to TRBJ2-1; TRBD2 agrees at 12 bases. Germline V gene sequence: CDR1 SQVTM, CDR2 ANQGSEA. Trimming at V came to 3 bases and at J to 8 bases, leaving 8 bases not matched to a gene. The CDR3 consists of 15 residues. The CDR3 sequence is CSVDPALAGGYEQFF. For the CDR3, the DNA is TGCAGCGTTGACCCTGCACTAGCGGGAGGCTATGAGCAGTTCTTC.

V usage is TRBV2 and J usage is TRBJ2-7; D is undetermined. Germline CDR1 and CDR2: SNHLY and FYNNEI. This CDR3 has 11 amino acids. Trimming removed 7 bases from V and 10 bases from J, with 14 bases in between. The CDR3 DNA sequence: TGTGCCAGCAATGCCATAGACACTCAGTACTTC. This codes for CASNAIDTQYF.

The chain links TRBV5-8 to TRBJ1-5; D is uncertain. The CDR3 extends over 15 amino acids. Trimming left V 2 bases short and J 3 bases short, with 12 bases between. Germline V lookup: CDR1 SGHTS, CDR2 YDEGEE. The CDR3 DNA follows: TGTGCCAGCAGCTTTTGGACGGTCTCCAATCAGCCCCAGCATTTT. This translates into CASSFWTVSNQPQHF.

The CDR3: CASSPLAGVFTGELFF. CDR3 in DNA: TGCGCCAGCAGCCCTCTAGCGGGAGTGTTCACCGGGGAGCTGTTTTTT. The rearrangement uses TRBV5-1 and TRBJ2-2, with 10 nucleotides matching TRBD2. CDR1 and CDR2 from the germline V gene are SGHRS and YFSETQ. The CDR3 totals 16 residues. The junction had 7 bases not matched to a gene; V was cut back by 4 bases and J by 4 bases.

V and J are TRBV11-2 and TRBJ2-3; TRBD2 might be the D (6 bases). Germline CDR1 SGHAT, CDR2 FQNNGV. The CDR3 has 13 amino acids. V gave up 5 bases and J gave up 2 bases, with 8 bases separating them. The CDR3 nucleotides are TGTGCCAGCAGCCTAGCGCTCACAGATACGCAGTATTTT. Translation gives CASSLALTDTQYF.

This chain connects TRBV7-9 to TRBJ1-3; the D is unclear. The V gene lost 3 bases and the J gene lost 2 bases, with 11 bases spanning the gap. This CDR3 has 15 residues. Germline values: CDR1 SEHNR, CDR2 FQNEAQ (reference sequence). DNA of the CDR3: TGTGCCAGCAGCTTGGGGAATACGCCTGGAAACACCATATATTTT. This sequence encodes CASSLGNTPGNTIYF.

The chain joins TRBV6-1 to TRBJ1-2, with D possibly TRBD1 on 6 matching bases. Trimming removed 8 bases from V and 8 bases from J, with 24 bases in between. The CDR3 has 15 residues. CDR1 is MNHNS, CDR2 SASEGT, per germline. CDR3 amino acids: CASQVRGRGVVGYTF. In DNA form, the CDR3 reads TGTGCCAGCCAGGTCCGGGGGCGCGGGGTGGTCGGCTACACCTTC.

The rearrangement joins TRBV10-1 to TRBJ2-3; D is possibly TRBD2 (6 bases). V was pared by 2 bases and J by 2 bases, with 11 bases between. The germline V gene encodes CDR1 WNHNN and CDR2 SYGVQD (reference sequence). The CDR3 is made up of 15 amino acids. CDR3 in DNA: TGCGCCAGCAGTGAGGTTAGCGGACTCACAGATACGCAGTATTTT. Protein sequence: CASSEVSGLTDTQYF.

The genes are TRBV6-5 and TRBJ2-7; D is tentatively TRBD1 or TRBD2 (5 bases each). This CDR3 is 15 amino acids long. With 0 bases removed from V and 7 bases from J, the gap between germline ends came to 16 bases. Germline loops: CDR1 MNHEY, CDR2 SVGAGI. CDR3 protein: CASSYSLGAPGEQYF. The CDR3 bases are TGTGCCAGCAGTTACTCTTTAGGGGCTCCGGGGGAGCAGTACTTC.

The chain joins TRBV6-6 to TRBJ2-1; tentatively, D is TRBD1 (6 bases). The CDR3 covers 16 residues. V was cut by 0 bases and J by 3 bases, with 12 bases left in between. The germline CDR1 and CDR2 sequences are MNHNY and SVGAGI (reference sequence). The CDR3 sequence: CASSYSPGAGYNEQFF. CDR3 DNA sequence: TGTGCCAGCAGTTACTCTCCAGGGGCAGGCTACAATGAGCAGTTCTTC.

V is TRBV9 and J is TRBJ2-5; D unresolved. The CDR3 is 12 residues long. V lost 0 bases to trimming and J lost 3 bases, with 3 bases between them. CDR1 is SGDLS, CDR2 YYNGEE, per germline. DNA for the CDR3: TGTGCCAGCAGCGTAGACGAAGAGACCCAGTACTTC. Protein product: CASSVDEETQYF.

The V gene is TRBV29-1, the J gene TRBJ1-1; no clear D gene. V was trimmed by 2 bases and J by 1 base, leaving 8 bases between them. The CDR3 has 13 residues. Germline V gene sequence: CDR1 SQVTM, CDR2 ANQGSEA. The CDR3 protein is CSVERTANTEAFF. The CDR3 DNA sequence: TGCAGCGTTGAACGTACAGCGAACACTGAAGCTTTCTTT.

A single count supports this clone. The rearrangement joins TRBV4-3 to TRBJ1-3; 9 positions agree with TRBD1. Looked up from germline, CDR1 is LGHNA and CDR2 is YSLEER. CDR3 length: 16 residues. After removal of 5 bases from V and 0 bases from J, the junction contained 5 bases not matched to a gene. CDR3 DNA sequence: TGCGCCAGCAGCAGGACAGGGGCGCTCTCTGGAAACACCATATATTTT. Amino acid sequence: CASSRTGALSGNTIYF.

This sequence joins TRBV4-1 and TRBJ2-1; unclear D gene. CDR1 is MGHRA, CDR2 YSYEKL, per germline. This CDR3 is 13 amino acids long. The V and J ends lost 4 bases and 1 base respectively, with 5 bases between them. CDR3 residues: CASSRGSYNEQFF. The CDR3 DNA follows: TGCGCCAGCAGCCGTGGGTCCTACAATGAGCAGTTCTTC.

This clone was detected only a few times. The rearrangement links TRBV6-5 to TRBJ2-5; the D gene is possibly TRBD1 (6 bases). Germline V CDR1 and CDR2: MNHEY, SVGAGI. V lost 6 bases, J lost 3 bases, and 17 bases lay in between. The length of the CDR3 is 15 residues. This CDR3 is CASRVLGAIEETQYF. The CDR3 DNA reads as TGTGCCAGCAGGGTTCTGGGGGCGATCGAAGAGACCCAGTACTTC.

This sequence joins TRBV5-1 and TRBJ1-2; 8 bases align to TRBD1. The CDR3 covers 15 residues. Looked up from germline, CDR1 is SGHRS and CDR2 is YFSETQ. With V trimmed by 6 bases and J by 7 bases, 14 bases remained unmatched. CDR3 nucleotide sequence: TGCGCCAGCACCTCCGGTCCCCAGGGGGCTTTTGGCTACACCTTC. It specifies CASTSGPQGAFGYTF.

This rearrangement joins TRBV9 to TRBJ1-2, with D uncertain. V was cut by 2 bases and J by 2 bases, with 7 bases left in between. Germline lookup yields CDR1 SGDLS and CDR2 YYNGEE. This CDR3 comprises 13 residues. The CDR3: CASSVGENYGYTF. CDR3 nucleotide sequence: TGTGCCAGCAGCGTGGGAGAGAACTATGGCTACACCTTC. Full variable domain (remainder filled in from reference TRBV9 and TRBJ1-2): DSGVTQTPKHLITATGQRVTLRCSPRSGDLSVYWYQQSLDQGLQFLIQYYNGEERAKGNILERFSAQQFPDLHSELNLSSLELGDSALYFCASSVGENYGYTFGSGTRLTVV.

The rearrangement joins TRBV7-2 to TRBJ2-3, with unresolved D. The CDR3 has 10 residues. The germline CDR1 and CDR2 sequences are SGHTA and FQGNSA. The V and J ends lost 6 bases and 7 bases respectively, with 5 bases between them. The CDR3 nucleotides are TGTGCCAGCAGTTTGAATACGCAGTATTTT. This translates into CASSLNTQYF.